The rows below give T cell receptor beta chains drawn from one sample of a study of blood T cell repertoires in COVID-19. TCRdb keeps only in-frame clones here, not all; method: immunoSEQ multiplex PCR. The sample shows about 240,000 clones, roughly 89% of them seen only once. Sequenced material: PBMCs or T cells enriched from blood (not recorded which). Receptors were obtained from a woman between 25 and 40 years old with acute COVID-19. CDR3s include the opening cysteine and the closing phenylalanine or tryptophan. The D gene is left open where the match is weak. Size values are once, few and many counts, or a class for expanded clones, and some rows have none.

J gene,D gene,V gene,clone size,CDR3 DNA,CDR3 protein
TRBJ1-2,TRBD1,TRBV2,once,TGTGCCAGCCCAAAGGACAGGCCGTATGGCTACACCTTC,CASPKDRPYGYTF
TRBJ2-3,TRBD2,TRBV25-1,-,TGTGCCAGCAGTGGGGCCCGTAGCGGGGGGGCAGATACGCAGTATTTT,CASSGARSGGADTQYF
TRBJ1-2,-,TRBV27,once,TGTGCCACCCGAAGGAACGGGGCTAACTATGGCTACACCTTC,CATRRNGANYGYTF
TRBJ1-3,-,TRBV25-1,-,TGTGCCAGCAGGGCCGCAGGTCTCTCTGGAAACACCATATATTTT,CASRAAGLSGNTIYF
TRBJ2-5,TRBD2,TRBV15,-,TGTGCCACCAGCAGGGGGGGGAAAGAGACCCAGTACTTC,CATSRGGKETQYF
TRBJ2-3,-,TRBV28,-,TGTGCCAGCAGTTTATCACGGGGCACAGATACGCAGTATTTT,CASSLSRGTDTQYF
TRBJ2-7,-,TRBV4-2,-,TGTGCCAGCAGCCAAGGTACGAGCGAATCCTACGAGCAGTACTTC,CASSQGTSESYEQYF
TRBJ1-2,TRBD1,TRBV4-2,-,TGTGCCAGCAGCCAAGATGCGGGACAGATATCTGAAGGCTACACCTTC,CASSQDAGQISEGYTF
TRBJ2-3,-,TRBV19,-,TGTGCCAGTAGTATGGTCAGGCCAGATACGCAGTATTTT,CASSMVRPDTQYF
TRBJ1-2,TRBD1,TRBV19,-,TGTGCCAGTAGTGCCCCGGGACAGGGGGCAGGTGGCTACACCTTC,CASSAPGQGAGGYTF
TRBJ1-2,-,TRBV7-2,-,TGTGCCAGCAGCTTAGGGCGGGGGAGTGACTATGGCTACACCTTC,CASSLGRGSDYGYTF
TRBJ2-7,-,TRBV7-6,-,TGTGCCAGCAGCACGACAGAGAGTTCCTACGAGCAGTACTTC,CASSTTESSYEQYF
TRBJ2-3,-,TRBV11-3,-,TGTGCCAGCTCGGACTCTCCCACAGATACGCAGTATTTT,CASSDSPTDTQYF
TRBJ2-2,TRBD1,TRBV19,-,TGTGCCAGTTTTGACAGGGTGATGAGCGGGGAGCTGTTTTTT,CASFDRVMSGELFF
TRBJ2-7,TRBD1,TRBV5-1,-,TGCGCCAGCAGCTTCGGGACAGGGGTCCCCTCCTACGAGCAGTACTTC,CASSFGTGVPSYEQYF
TRBJ2-5,-,TRBV3-1/TRBV3-2,-,TGTGCCAGCATAGGAGAAGAAGAGACCCAGTACTTC,CASIGEEETQYF
TRBJ2-3,TRBD2,TRBV7-8,-,TGTGCCAGCAGCTGGACTAGCGGGGATACGCAGTATTTT,CASSWTSGDTQYF
TRBJ2-3,-,TRBV5-1,-,TGCGCCAGCAGCTTGGAATTTCTCACAGATACGCAGTATTTT,CASSLEFLTDTQYF